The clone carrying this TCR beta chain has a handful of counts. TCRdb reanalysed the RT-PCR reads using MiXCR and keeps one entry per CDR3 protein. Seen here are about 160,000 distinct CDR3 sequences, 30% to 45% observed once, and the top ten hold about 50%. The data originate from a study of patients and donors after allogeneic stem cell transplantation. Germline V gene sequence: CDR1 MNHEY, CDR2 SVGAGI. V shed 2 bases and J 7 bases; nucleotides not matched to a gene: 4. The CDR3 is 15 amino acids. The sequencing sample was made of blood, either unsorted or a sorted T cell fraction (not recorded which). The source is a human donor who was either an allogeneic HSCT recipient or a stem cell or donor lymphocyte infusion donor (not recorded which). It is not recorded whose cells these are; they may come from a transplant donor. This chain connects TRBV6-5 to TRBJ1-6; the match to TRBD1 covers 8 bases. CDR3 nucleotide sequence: TGTGCCAGCAGTTACGCGGGACAGGCAAATTCACCCCTCCACTTT. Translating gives CASSYAGQANSPLHF.